Listed below are T cell receptor beta chains from one sample, sequenced in a study of cytomegalovirus exposure and HLA in healthy donors. The protocol was immunoSEQ multiplex PCR, while the TCRdb copy is restricted to in-frame clones and leaves out a portion. The sample records around 200,000 clones, roughly 87% being singletons. Sequenced material: PBMCs. The receptors shown here come from a middle-aged man in good health and CMV-seropositive. Each CDR3 is given with its conserved first and last residue. The D gene is left open where the match is weak.

>TRBV6-5|15|TRBD1|TRBJ2-7
CASSSANRGSYEQYF
TGTGCCAGCAGTTCCGCAAACAGGGGTTCCTACGAGCAGTACTTC
>TRBV2|13|NA|TRBJ1-1
CASISQGNTEAFF
TGTGCCAGCATCAGTCAGGGGAACACTGAAGCTTTCTTT
>TRBV27|16|TRBD1|TRBJ2-6
CASRTGSVAGANVLTF
TGTGCCAGCAGGACAGGGTCGGTGGCTGGGGCCAACGTCCTGACTTTC
>TRBV7-9|19|TRBD2|TRBJ2-5
CASSLVKTLRVGRQETQYF
TGTGCCAGCAGCTTAGTAAAAACTCTCAGGGTCGGGAGGCAAGAGACCCAGTACTTC
>TRBV5-4|17|TRBD2|TRBJ2-5
CASSSPLERENQETQYF
TGTGCCAGCAGCTCCCCCTTGGAGCGGGAGAACCAAGAGACCCAGTACTTC
>TRBV6-5|16|TRBD1|TRBJ1-1
CASSYSQTGGNTEAFF
TGTGCCAGCAGTTACTCCCAGACAGGGGGGAACACTGAAGCTTTCTTT
>TRBV19|15|TRBD1|TRBJ1-2
CASSTLATGGDGYTF
TGTGCCAGTAGTACCCTGGCCACAGGGGGCGATGGCTACACCTTC
>TRBV29-1|15|TRBD1|TRBJ1-5
CSVRDRGFPNQPQHF
TGCAGCGTCCGGGACAGGGGATTCCCCAATCAGCCCCAGCATTTT
>TRBV27|15|NA|TRBJ2-4
CASSLRQGGKNIQYF
TGTGCCAGCAGCTTACGGCAGGGTGGGAAAAACATTCAGTACTTC
>TRBV27|14|TRBD1|TRBJ2-7
CASSHTGGSYEQYF
TGTGCCAGCAGTCACACAGGGGGGTCGTACGAGCAGTACTTC
>TRBV19|16|TRBD2|TRBJ2-3
CASSIGAGGPPSTQYF
TGTGCCAGTAGTATCGGTGCGGGAGGGCCTCCGAGTACGCAGTATTTT
>TRBV14|16|NA|TRBJ2-1
CASSQVGHFSYNEQFF
TGTGCCAGCAGCCAAGTGGGGCACTTCTCCTACAATGAGCAGTTCTTC
>TRBV13|17|TRBD2|TRBJ2-1
CASSPRKSGRALNEQFF
TGTGCCAGCAGCCCCCGTAAGAGCGGGAGGGCTCTCAATGAGCAGTTCTTC
>TRBV30|11|NA|TRBJ2-1
CANRGYNEQFF
TGTGCCAACCGGGGCTACAATGAGCAGTTCTTC
>TRBV6-5|13|NA|TRBJ2-7
CASSYSLATEQYF
TGTGCCAGCAGTTACTCACTAGCTACGGAGCAGTACTTC
>TRBV18|15|NA|TRBJ1-5
CASSPLPGPNQPQHF
TGTGCCAGCTCACCACTTCCGGGTCCCAATCAGCCCCAGCATTTT
>TRBV30|14|NA|TRBJ1-5
CAWSTGFGNQPQHF
TGTGCCTGGAGTACAGGGTTTGGGAATCAGCCCCAGCATTTT
>TRBV7-9|14|TRBD1|TRBJ1-4
CASSPGQGNEKLFF
TGTGCCAGCAGCCCGGGACAGGGGAACGAAAAACTGTTTTTT